This TCR beta chain is from a study of T-cell memory formation after mild COVID-19. V was shortened by 3 bases and J by 0 bases, with 5 bases between the two germline ends. Germline V CDR1 and CDR2: SGHDN, FVKESK. This CDR3 has 13 residues. Findings of the study overall: Mainly in CM and EM were contracting CD4+ clones; CD8+ were in EMRA. Certain responding clones were present in pre-infection memory, suggesting participation of cross-reactive memory. Whereas later expanders leaned CD4+, clones contracting day 15 to 85 showed a balanced CD4/CD8 makeup.

TCR alpha and TCR beta cDNA libraries carrying sample barcodes and UMIs came from 5'RACE with constant-segment primers. TCRdb analysed the 5' RACE reads with MiXCR anew, one entry per CDR3 protein. This sample has over 500,000 distinct CDR3 sequences, with around 15% found just once. About this clonotype itself: Its target is unknown.

This sequence joins TRBV14 and TRBJ2-5, with D unresolved. This sequence was found in an adult woman who had mild COVID-19 (a few samples of this study predate the infection). Cell type and time point are not known. Sequences were obtained from PBMCs or a T cell subset sorted from them (not recorded which). This CDR3 is CASSHMDQETQYF. DNA for the CDR3: TGTGCCAGCAGCCACATGGACCAAGAGACCCAGTACTTC.